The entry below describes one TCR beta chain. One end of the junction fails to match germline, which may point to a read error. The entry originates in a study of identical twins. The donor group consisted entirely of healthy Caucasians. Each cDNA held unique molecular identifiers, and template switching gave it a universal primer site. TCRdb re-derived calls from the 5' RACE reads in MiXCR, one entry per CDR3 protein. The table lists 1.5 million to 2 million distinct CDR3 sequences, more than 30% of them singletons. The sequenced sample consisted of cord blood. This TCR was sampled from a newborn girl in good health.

CDR3 DNA: TGTGCCAGCAGTGTATGGGGCGGGGCGCAATCCTACGAGCAGTACTTC. The encoded protein is CASSVWGGAQSYEQYF. The genes are TRBV28 and TRBJ2-7, with D possibly matching TRBD2 (6 bases). The CDR3 is 16 residues long. CDR1 and CDR2 (germline): MDHEN, SYDVKM.